The next 29 T cell receptor beta chains were all read from a single sample in a study of beta chain features in type 1 diabetes. The sequenced template was cDNA made from the entire isolated RNA. The data were produced by immunoSEQ multiplex PCR, yet TCRdb's version contains in-frame clones alone and is incomplete. The sample lists around 250,000 clones, about 63% occurring once. Sequencing was carried out using naive CD4+ T cells from blood. The receptors were gathered from a man between 25 and 39 years old in good health.

The J gene is TRBJ2-5, the V gene TRBV29-1, with 7 bases that match TRBD2. Looked up from germline, CDR1 is SQVTM and CDR2 is ANQGSEA. The trim removed 7 bases at V and 1 base at J, leaving 3 bases unmatched. This CDR3 region has 12 residues. DNA for the CDR3: TGCAGCGCCGGGGGGACCCAAGAGACCCAGTACTTC. Translating it yields CSAGGTQETQYF.

This sequence joins TRBV29-1 and TRBJ2-2, with 8 bases that match TRBD1. The CDR3 extends over 15 amino acids. CDR1 is SQVTM, CDR2 ANQGSEA, per germline. V shed 2 bases, J shed 4 bases, and the junction held 6 bases outside the gene matches. This CDR3 reads CSVERAGGPTGELFF. For the CDR3, the DNA is TGCAGCGTTGAACGGGCAGGGGGCCCCACCGGGGAGCTGTTTTTT.

The chain recombines TRBV5-4 with TRBJ2-6; tentative D call: TRBD1 (5 bases). The V and J ends lost 4 bases and 4 bases respectively, with 15 bases between them. CDR1 and CDR2 from the germline V gene are SGHNT and YYREEE (reference sequence). The CDR3 is 16 residues long. The CDR3 DNA is TGTGCCAGCAGCGGACCTGGGGCGTACGGGGCCAACGTCCTGACTTTC. Residues: CASSGPGAYGANVLTF.

In DNA form, the CDR3 reads TGTGCCTGCACTGGGACTAGCGGGAGCTACAATGAGCAGTTCTTC. Translated, it gives CACTGTSGSYNEQFF. The chain is built from TRBV30 and TRBJ2-1, with 14 bases lining up with TRBD2. J gave up 3 bases and V 6 bases, and 4 bases lay outside the gene matches. The CDR3 has 15 residues. Germline-derived CDR1 and CDR2 are GTSNPN and SVGIG (reference sequence).

The gene calls are TRBV23-1 and TRBJ1-6; no reliable D call. TRBV23-1 is an ORF; its function is uncertain. The CDR3 consists of 13 residues. Trimming took 8 bases from V and 7 from J, leaving 12 bases between them. The CDR3 spells CASPGEANSPLHF. For the CDR3, the DNA is TGCGCCAGCCCGGGAGAAGCGAATTCACCCCTCCACTTT.

The V call is TRBV4-1, the J call TRBJ2-7; D is undetermined. Germline CDR1 reads MGHRA; CDR2 reads YSYEKL. V shed 4 bases and J shed 8 bases, with 21 bases lying between them. CDR3 length equals 15 residues. Written as DNA, the CDR3 is TGCGCCAGCAGCCTTAGTGTAGGTGTACCCCTGAAGCAGTACTTC. Encoded protein: CASSLSVGVPLKQYF.

V usage is TRBV9 and J usage is TRBJ2-3, with 8 bases matching TRBD1. Germline V gene data show CDR1 as SGDLS and CDR2 as YYNGEE. The length of the CDR3 is 14 residues. Losses at the gene ends were 3 bases for V and 5 bases for J; bases not matched to a gene: 5. CDR3 nucleotides: TGTGCCAGCAGCGCCTCAGGGGGCGAAGATACGCAGTATTTT. The encoded protein is CASSASGGEDTQYF. Full variable domain (remainder filled in from reference TRBV9 and TRBJ2-3): DSGVTQTPKHLITATGQRVTLRCSPRSGDLSVYWYQQSLDQGLQFLIQYYNGEERAKGNILERFSAQQFPDLHSELNLSSLELGDSALYFCASSASGGEDTQYFGPGTRLTVL.

The chain links TRBV4-3 to TRBJ2-3; TRBD2 aligns across 11 bases. CDR3 size: 19 residues. Germline V gives CDR1 LGHNA, CDR2 YSLEER. V was pared by 0 bases and J by 6 bases, with 14 bases of the junction left unmatched. The CDR3 bases are TGCGCCAGCAGCCAAGATCTCCTAGCGGGAGGAGTAGGCTTGGATACGCAGTATTTT. Translated: CASSQDLLAGGVGLDTQYF.

CDR3 in amino acids: CASSPSRGPNEKLFF. The DNA for the CDR3 is TGTGCCAGCAGCCCCTCGCGGGGACCAAATGAAAAACTGTTTTTT. This chain joins TRBV2 and TRBJ1-4, with a weak D call TRBD1 (5 bases). Germline V gene sequence: CDR1 SNHLY, CDR2 FYNNEI. The CDR3 consists of 15 residues. V was cut by 6 bases and J by 5 bases, with 16 bases left in between. Full variable domain (missing parts from reference TRBV2 and TRBJ1-4): EPEVTQTPSHQVTQMGQEVILRCVPISNHLYFYWYRQILGQKVEFLVSFYNNEISEKSEIFDDQFSVERPDGSNFTLKIRSTKLEDSAMYFCASSPSRGPNEKLFFGSGTQLSVL.

V usage is TRBV30 and J usage is TRBJ2-3; a possible D gene is TRBD1 (5 bases). Germline CDR1 and CDR2: GTSNPN and SVGIG (reference sequence). CDR3 length: 15 amino acids. The V end was cut by 6 bases, the J end by 3 bases, with 19 bases between. This CDR3 reads CACSFQGERTDTQYF. The CDR3 DNA follows: TGTGCCTGCTCCTTCCAGGGTGAGAGAACAGATACGCAGTATTTT.

J is TRBJ2-7 and V is TRBV2; TRBD2 is a possible D gene (6 bases). Germline assignment: CDR1 SNHLY and CDR2 FYNNEI. V lost 7 bases, J lost 4 bases, and 14 bases lay in between. The CDR3 has 13 residues. The CDR3 bases are TGTGCCAGCAACCGGGACTTGATATACGAGCAGTACTTC. Translating gives CASNRDLIYEQYF.

The V gene is TRBV6-1, the J gene TRBJ1-1; 7 nucleotides align to TRBD1. This CDR3 has 13 amino acids. CDR1 is MNHNS and CDR2 is SASEGT in the germline V gene. After removal of 7 bases from V and 1 base from J, the junction contained 3 bases not matched to a gene. The CDR3 protein is CASTEGANTEAFF. The DNA for the CDR3 is TGTGCCAGCACCGAGGGGGCGAACACTGAAGCTTTCTTT.

The V gene is TRBV5-4, the J gene TRBJ2-1; no firm D call. Trimming took 6 bases from V and 9 from J, leaving 13 bases between them. This CDR3 spans 12 amino acids. The germline CDR1 and CDR2 sequences are SGHNT and YYREEE (reference sequence). The chain's CDR3 is CASMPEFGEQFF. DNA of the CDR3: TGTGCCAGCATGCCAGAGTTCGGTGAGCAGTTCTTC.

The CDR3 loop reads CSGGLVHEQFF. The CDR3, as DNA: TGCAGCGGGGGACTAGTCCATGAGCAGTTCTTC. The chain uses TRBV29-1 and TRBJ2-1, with 8 positions matching TRBD2. The CDR3 has 11 amino acids. Germline V gene sequence: CDR1 SQVTM, CDR2 ANQGSEA. The V and J ends lost 7 bases and 8 bases, in that order; junction bases with no gene match: 4.

The chain combines TRBV30 with TRBJ2-3; possible D gene TRBD1, 5 bases. CDR3 length: 15 amino acids. CDR1 and CDR2 from the germline V gene are GTSNPN and SVGIG (reference sequence). Trimming took 3 bases from V and 1 from J, leaving 14 bases between them. The CDR3 DNA is TGTGCCTGGAGACTCCAGGGAAGTCGCACAGATACGCAGTATTTT. Translating it yields CAWRLQGSRTDTQYF.

The chain joins TRBV30 to TRBJ2-2; possibly TRBD1 for D (6 bases). The CDR3 contains 18 residues. Looked up from germline, CDR1 is GTSNPN and CDR2 is SVGIG (reference sequence). Trimming shortened V by 2 bases and J by 0 bases, and 19 bases separated the two germline ends. The CDR3 loop is CAWSLNRGQRPNTGELFF. In DNA form, the CDR3 reads TGTGCCTGGAGTTTGAACCGGGGACAACGCCCGAACACCGGGGAGCTGTTTTTT.

The chain joins TRBV29-1 to TRBJ2-1; unclear D gene. Trimming took 0 bases from V and 9 from J, leaving 9 bases between them. The CDR3 runs to 12 residues. Per germline, CDR1 SQVTM and CDR2 ANQGSEA. CDR3 sequence: CSVEDLEPEQFF. The CDR3, as DNA: TGCAGCGTTGAAGATTTAGAGCCTGAGCAGTTCTTC.

The J gene is TRBJ2-5, the V gene TRBV5-4; the D is unclear. Looked up from germline, CDR1 is SGHNT and CDR2 is YYREEE (reference sequence). Trimming cost V 4 bases and J 7 bases, with 11 bases left between them. CDR3 length: 12 amino acids. The chain's CDR3 is CASSQPEATQYF. The DNA of the CDR3 is TGTGCCAGCAGCCAACCAGAGGCGACCCAGTACTTC.

The chain uses TRBV5-6 and TRBJ2-6, with a tentative D call TRBD1 (5 bases). This CDR3 has 15 amino acids. Trimming removed 4 bases at V and 3 bases at J, with 11 bases between. From germline, CDR1 is SGHDT and CDR2 YYEEEE. CDR3 in DNA: TGTGCCAGCAGCCCTAGGGGCAATGGGGCCAACGTCCTGACTTTC. Its translation: CASSPRGNGANVLTF. Combining the CDR3 with reference TRBV5-6 and TRBJ2-6 gives the whole variable domain DAGVTQSPTHLIKTRGQQVTLRCSPKSGHDTVSWYQQALGQGPQFIFQYYEEEERQRGNFPDRFSGHQFPNYSSELNVNALLLGDSALYLCASSPRGNGANVLTFGAGSRLTVL.

The chain uses TRBV4-2 and TRBJ2-1, with TRBD2 identical over 10 bases. The germline CDR1 and CDR2 sequences are LGHNA and YNFKEQ. The CDR3 is 17 residues long. With 1 base clipped from V and 2 bases from J, the junction kept 5 bases outside the gene matches. DNA of the CDR3: TGTGCCAGCAGCCAAGGGAACAGCGGGGGGGCCTACAATGAGCAGTTCTTC. It codes for CASSQGNSGGAYNEQFF.

This chain connects TRBV9 to TRBJ1-2; no clear D gene. CDR3 length: 13 residues. Germline V gene data show CDR1 as SGDLS and CDR2 as YYNGEE. V was clipped by 0 bases and J by 4 bases, with 7 bases between them. The CDR3 loop reads CASSVVSGYGYTF. In DNA, the CDR3 is TGTGCCAGCAGCGTAGTTTCGGGCTATGGCTACACCTTC. The variable domain in full, with the rest retrieved from reference TRBV9 and TRBJ1-2, is DSGVTQTPKHLITATGQRVTLRCSPRSGDLSVYWYQQSLDQGLQFLIQYYNGEERAKGNILERFSAQQFPDLHSELNLSSLELGDSALYFCASSVVSGYGYTFGSGTRLTVV.

This chain joins TRBV2 and TRBJ2-1; perhaps TRBD2 as D (6 bases). Germline V CDR1 and CDR2: SNHLY, FYNNEI. The CDR3 sequence is 11 residues long. CDR3 DNA: TGTGCAACGGCGGGGCATGCTGAGCAGTTCTTC. The encoded protein is CATAGHAEQFF.

The chain couples TRBV29-1 to TRBJ2-3; the D gene is possibly TRBD1 (6 bases). V was trimmed by 2 bases and J by 7 bases, leaving 10 bases between them. This CDR3 contains 12 residues. Per the germline V gene, CDR1 is SQVTM and CDR2 is ANQGSEA. CDR3 amino acids: CSVETGQNTQYF. Here the CDR3 DNA reads TGCAGCGTTGAAACAGGGCAAAATACGCAGTATTTT.

This clone was seen a few times. The V and J genes are TRBV7-9 and TRBJ2-2; D is ambiguous. Germline V lookup: CDR1 SEHNR, CDR2 FQNEAQ (reference sequence). This CDR3 has 16 amino acids. The V and J ends lost 2 bases and 5 bases respectively, with 15 bases between them. The DNA for the CDR3 is TGTGCCAGCAGCTTATTGGAGCGCTCGTGGACCGGGGAGCTGTTTTTT. Translating it yields CASSLLERSWTGELFF.

This chain uses TRBV30 with TRBJ1-3; D call uncertain. The germline V gene encodes CDR1 GTSNPN and CDR2 SVGIG (reference sequence). V was trimmed by 0 bases and J by 0 bases, leaving 9 bases between them. The CDR3 is made up of 15 amino acids. CDR3 loop: CAWSVRKSSGNTIYF. DNA of the CDR3: TGTGCCTGGAGTGTCCGGAAAAGCTCTGGAAACACCATATATTTT. Together with reference TRBV30 and TRBJ1-3, the CDR3 gives the full variable domain: SQTIHQWPATLVQPVGSPLSLECTVEGTSNPNLYWYRQAAGRGLQLLFYSVGIGQISSEVPQNLSASRPQDRQFILSSKKLLLSDSGFYLCAWSVRKSSGNTIYFGEGSWLTVV.

The J gene is TRBJ1-1, the V gene TRBV4-1; 8 bases agree with TRBD1. The CDR3 spans 17 residues. Unmatched junction bases numbered 10, after V lost 3 bases and J lost 1 base. The V gene's germline CDR1 is MGHRA and CDR2 YSYEKL. Here the CDR3 DNA reads TGCGCCAGCAGCCAGCCTGGGAGTGGACAGGGGAACACTGAAGCTTTCTTT. Protein sequence: CASSQPGSGQGNTEAFF.

With respect to this clone: Other DNA sequences in the sample encode the same CDR3. CDR3 nucleotides: TGTGCCTGGAGTTCTGGTGATACGCAGTATTTT. Protein sequence: CAWSSGDTQYF. This chain joins TRBV30 and TRBJ2-3, with D unclear. The germline V gene has CDR1 GTSNPN and CDR2 SVGIG (reference sequence). This CDR3 contains 11 residues. V was cut by 2 bases and J by 6 bases, with 6 bases left in between.

This clone has a single count. The gene calls are TRBV9 and TRBJ2-1, with TRBD2 identical over 11 bases. V lost 0 bases and J lost 9; bases outside the gene matches: 11. This CDR3 comprises 17 residues. Germline CDR1 is SGDLS and CDR2 is YYNGEE. The CDR3: CASSVEGTSGRVGEQFF. The CDR3 region has the DNA TGTGCCAGCAGCGTAGAGGGAACTAGCGGGAGAGTAGGTGAGCAGTTCTTC.

The chain joins TRBV7-9 to TRBJ2-1, with TRBD2 identical over 13 bases. This CDR3 is built from 18 residues. CDR1 is SEHNR, CDR2 FQNEAQ, per germline (reference sequence). Trimming took 5 bases from V and 6 from J; bases not matched to a gene: 13. CDR3 region: CASSTTSGRSRSGNEQFF. The DNA for the CDR3 is TGTGCCAGCAGCACGACTAGCGGGAGGTCCAGATCGGGCAATGAGCAGTTCTTC. Supplemented by reference TRBV7-9 and TRBJ2-1, the full variable domain reads DTGVSQNPRHKITKRGQNVTFRCDPISEHNRLYWYRQTLGQGPEFLTYFQNEAQLEKSRLLSDRFSAERPKGSFSTLEIQRTEQGDSAMYLCASSTTSGRSRSGNEQFFGPGTRLTVL.